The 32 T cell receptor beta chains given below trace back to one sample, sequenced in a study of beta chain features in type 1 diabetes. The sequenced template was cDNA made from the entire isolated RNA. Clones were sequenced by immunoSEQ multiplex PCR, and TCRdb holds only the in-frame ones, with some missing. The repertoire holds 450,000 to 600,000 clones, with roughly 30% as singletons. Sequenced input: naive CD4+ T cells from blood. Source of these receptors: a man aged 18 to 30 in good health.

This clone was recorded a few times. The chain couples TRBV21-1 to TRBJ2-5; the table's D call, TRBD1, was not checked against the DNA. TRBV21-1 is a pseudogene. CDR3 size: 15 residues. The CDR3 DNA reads TGTGCCAGCAGCAGATACAGGGGCTCCCAAGAGACCCAGTACTTC. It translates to CASSRYRGSQETQYF.

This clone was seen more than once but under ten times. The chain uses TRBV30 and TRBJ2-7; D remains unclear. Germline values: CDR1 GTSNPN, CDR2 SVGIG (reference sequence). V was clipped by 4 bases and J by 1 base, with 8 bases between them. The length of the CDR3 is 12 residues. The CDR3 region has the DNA TGTGCCTGGATGGGCATATCCTACGAGCAGTACTTC. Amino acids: CAWMGISYEQYF.

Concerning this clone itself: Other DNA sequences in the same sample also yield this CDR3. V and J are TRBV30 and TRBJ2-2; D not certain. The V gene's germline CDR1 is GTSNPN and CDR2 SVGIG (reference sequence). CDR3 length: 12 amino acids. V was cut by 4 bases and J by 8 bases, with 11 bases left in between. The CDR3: CAWKSPPGELFF. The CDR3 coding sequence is TGTGCCTGGAAGTCTCCTCCGGGGGAGCTGTTTTTT.

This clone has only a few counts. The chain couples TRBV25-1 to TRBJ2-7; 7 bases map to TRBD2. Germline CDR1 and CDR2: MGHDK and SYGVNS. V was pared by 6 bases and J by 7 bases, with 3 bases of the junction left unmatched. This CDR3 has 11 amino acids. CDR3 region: CASRLGGEQYF. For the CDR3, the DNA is TGTGCCAGCAGACTGGGGGGGGAGCAGTACTTC.

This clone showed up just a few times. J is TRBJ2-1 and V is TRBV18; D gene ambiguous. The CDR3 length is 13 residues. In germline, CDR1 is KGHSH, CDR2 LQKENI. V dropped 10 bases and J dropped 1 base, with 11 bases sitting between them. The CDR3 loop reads CATHTESYNEQFF. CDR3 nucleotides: TGTGCCACCCACACAGAATCCTACAATGAGCAGTTCTTC.

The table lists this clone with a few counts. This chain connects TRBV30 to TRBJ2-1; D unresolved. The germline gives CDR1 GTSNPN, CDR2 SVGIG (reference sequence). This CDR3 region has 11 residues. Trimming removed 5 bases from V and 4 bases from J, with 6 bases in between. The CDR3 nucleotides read TGTGCCTGGCAGTCATACAATGAGCAGTTCTTC. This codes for CAWQSYNEQFF.

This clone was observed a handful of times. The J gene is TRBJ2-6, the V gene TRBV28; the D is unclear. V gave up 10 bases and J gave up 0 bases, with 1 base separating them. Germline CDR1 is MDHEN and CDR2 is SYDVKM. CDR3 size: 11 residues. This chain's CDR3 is CAISGANVLTF. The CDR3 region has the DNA TGTGCCATCTCTGGGGCCAACGTCCTGACTTTC.

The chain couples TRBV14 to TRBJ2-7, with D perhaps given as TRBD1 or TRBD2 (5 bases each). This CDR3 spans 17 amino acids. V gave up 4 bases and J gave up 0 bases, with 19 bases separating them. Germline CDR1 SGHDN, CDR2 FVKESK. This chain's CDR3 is CASSRGAGSWASYEQYF. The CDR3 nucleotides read TGTGCCAGCAGCCGAGGGGCAGGGTCATGGGCCTCCTACGAGCAGTACTTC.

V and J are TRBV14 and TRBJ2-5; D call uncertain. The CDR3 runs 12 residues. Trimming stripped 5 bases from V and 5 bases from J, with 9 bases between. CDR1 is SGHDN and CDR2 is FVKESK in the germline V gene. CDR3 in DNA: TGTGCCAGCAGCATCGTTTGGGAGACCCAGTACTTC. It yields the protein CASSIVWETQYF.

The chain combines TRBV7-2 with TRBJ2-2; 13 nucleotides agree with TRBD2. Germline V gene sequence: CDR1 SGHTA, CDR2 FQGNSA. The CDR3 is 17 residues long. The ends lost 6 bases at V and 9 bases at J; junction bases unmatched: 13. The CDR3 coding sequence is TGTGCCAGCAGTACAGCTCCCATGACTAGCGGGGGGAGGGAGCTGTTTTTT. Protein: CASSTAPMTSGGRELFF. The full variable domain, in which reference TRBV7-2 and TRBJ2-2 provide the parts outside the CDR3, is GAGVSQSPSNKVTEKGKDVELRCDPISGHTALYWYRQSLGQGLEFLIYFQGNSAPDKSGLPSDRFSAERTGGSVSTLTIQRTQQEDSAVYLCASSTAPMTSGGRELFFGEGSRLTVL.

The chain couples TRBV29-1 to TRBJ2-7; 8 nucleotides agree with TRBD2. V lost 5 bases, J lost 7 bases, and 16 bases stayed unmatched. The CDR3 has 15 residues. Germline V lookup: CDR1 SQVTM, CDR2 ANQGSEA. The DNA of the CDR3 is TGCAGCGTTATGAAGCCCCCGGGACTAGAGGGGGAGCAGTACTTC. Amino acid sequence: CSVMKPPGLEGEQYF.

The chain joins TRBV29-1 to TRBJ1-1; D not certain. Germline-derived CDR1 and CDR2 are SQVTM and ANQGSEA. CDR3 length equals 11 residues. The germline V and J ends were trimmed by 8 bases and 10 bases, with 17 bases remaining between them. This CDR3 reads CSTRGLSGAFF. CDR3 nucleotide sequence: TGCAGCACTCGCGGCCTATCTGGAGCTTTCTTT. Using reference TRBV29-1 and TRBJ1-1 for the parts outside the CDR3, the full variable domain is SAVISQKPSRDICQRGTSLTIQCQVDSQVTMMFWYRQQPGQSLTLIATANQGSEATYESGFVIDKFPISRPNLTFSTLTVSNMSPEDSSIYLCSTRGLSGAFFGQGTRLTVV.

The DNA for the CDR3 is TGTGCCTGGATCGGACAGGGGACGAGCACAGATACGCAGTATTTT. Residues: CAWIGQGTSTDTQYF. This chain connects TRBV30 to TRBJ2-3, with 9 bases that match TRBD1. V lost 4 bases to trimming and J lost 0 bases; unmatched junction nucleotides: 5. The V gene's germline CDR1 is GTSNPN and CDR2 SVGIG (reference sequence). This CDR3 has 15 residues.

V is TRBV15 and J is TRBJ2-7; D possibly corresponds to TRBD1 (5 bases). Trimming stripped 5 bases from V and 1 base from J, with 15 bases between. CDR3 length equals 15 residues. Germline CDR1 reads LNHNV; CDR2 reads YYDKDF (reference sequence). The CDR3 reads CATSARLTDSYEQYF. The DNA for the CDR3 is TGTGCCACCAGCGCCCGTCTGACAGATTCCTACGAGCAGTACTTC.

The CDR3 DNA reads as TGTGCCAGCAGCTTAGTGGGCAGGGGGGATGAGCAGTTCTTC. Protein product: CASSLVGRGDEQFF. V and J are TRBV7-2 and TRBJ2-1; weak D call: TRBD1 (7 bases). This CDR3 comprises 14 residues. Germline lookup yields CDR1 SGHTA and CDR2 FQGNSA. The V end lost 1 base, the J end lost 8 bases, and 12 bases lay between the germline ends.

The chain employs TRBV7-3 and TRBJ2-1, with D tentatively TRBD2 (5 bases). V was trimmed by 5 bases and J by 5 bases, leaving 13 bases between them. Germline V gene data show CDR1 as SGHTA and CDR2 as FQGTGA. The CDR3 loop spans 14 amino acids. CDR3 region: CASSPPGSHNEQFF. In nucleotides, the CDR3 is TGTGCCAGCAGCCCTCCGGGATCCCACAATGAGCAGTTCTTC.

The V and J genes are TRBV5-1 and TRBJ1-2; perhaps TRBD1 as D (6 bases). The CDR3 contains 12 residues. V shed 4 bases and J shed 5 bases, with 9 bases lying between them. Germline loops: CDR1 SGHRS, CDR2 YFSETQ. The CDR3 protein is CASSAGDYGYTF. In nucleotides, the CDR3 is TGCGCCAGCAGCGCAGGGGATTATGGCTACACCTTC.

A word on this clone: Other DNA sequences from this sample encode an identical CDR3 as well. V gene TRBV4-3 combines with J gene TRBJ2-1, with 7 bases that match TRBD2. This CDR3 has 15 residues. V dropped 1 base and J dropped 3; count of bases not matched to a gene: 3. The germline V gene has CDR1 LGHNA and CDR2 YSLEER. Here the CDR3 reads CASSQAGGSYNEQFF. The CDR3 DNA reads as TGCGCCAGCAGCCAAGCGGGGGGAAGCTACAATGAGCAGTTCTTC.

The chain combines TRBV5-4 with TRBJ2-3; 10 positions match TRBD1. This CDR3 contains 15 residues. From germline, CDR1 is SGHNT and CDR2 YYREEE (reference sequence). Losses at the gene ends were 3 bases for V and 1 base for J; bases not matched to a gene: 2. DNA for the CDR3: TGTGCCAGCAGCTCTGGGACAGGGGGCACAGATACGCAGTATTTT. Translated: CASSSGTGGTDTQYF.

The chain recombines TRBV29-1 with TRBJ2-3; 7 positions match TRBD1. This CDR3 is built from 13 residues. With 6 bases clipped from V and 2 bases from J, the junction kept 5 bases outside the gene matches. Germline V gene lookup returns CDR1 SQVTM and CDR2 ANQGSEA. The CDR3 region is CSVGTAATDTQYF. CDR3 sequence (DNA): TGCAGCGTCGGGACAGCAGCCACAGATACGCAGTATTTT.

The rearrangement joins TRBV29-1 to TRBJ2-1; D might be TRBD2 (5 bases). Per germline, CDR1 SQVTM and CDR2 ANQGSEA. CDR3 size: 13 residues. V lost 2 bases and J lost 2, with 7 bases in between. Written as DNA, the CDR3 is TGCAGCGTTGAACGGGGAGCCTACAATGAGCAGTTCTTC. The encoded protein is CSVERGAYNEQFF.

The CDR3 loop reads CASRPRVGTDTQYF. The CDR3 region has the DNA TGTGCCAGCAGGCCCCGGGTTGGCACAGATACGCAGTATTTT. The V and J genes are TRBV6-5 and TRBJ2-3; no definite D call. The CDR3 extends over 14 amino acids. CDR1 is MNHEY and CDR2 is SVGAGI in the germline V gene. With 6 bases removed from V and 1 base from J, the gap between germline ends came to 11 bases.

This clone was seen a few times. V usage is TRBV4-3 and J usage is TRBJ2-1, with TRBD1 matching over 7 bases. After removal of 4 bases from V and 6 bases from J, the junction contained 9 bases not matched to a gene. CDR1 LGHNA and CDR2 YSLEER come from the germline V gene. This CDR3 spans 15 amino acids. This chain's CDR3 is CASSLDRFPINEQFF. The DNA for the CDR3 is TGCGCCAGCAGCCTGGACAGGTTCCCGATCAATGAGCAGTTCTTC.

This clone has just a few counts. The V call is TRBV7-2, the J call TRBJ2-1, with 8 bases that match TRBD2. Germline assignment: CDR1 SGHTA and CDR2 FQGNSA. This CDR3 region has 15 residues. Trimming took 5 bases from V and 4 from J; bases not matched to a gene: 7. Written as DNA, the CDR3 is TGTGCCAGCAGCACCCAGCGGGAGAGGTACAATGAGCAGTTCTTC. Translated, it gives CASSTQRERYNEQFF.

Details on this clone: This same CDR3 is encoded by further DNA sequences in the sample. The CDR3 loop is CASSLPGSSYEQYF. DNA of the CDR3: TGTGCCAGCAGTTTACCGGGTTCCAGCTACGAGCAGTACTTC. J is TRBJ2-7 and V is TRBV28; D gene uncertain. Germline values: CDR1 MDHEN, CDR2 SYDVKM. V was trimmed by 2 bases and J by 3 bases, leaving 11 bases between them. The CDR3 runs to 14 residues.

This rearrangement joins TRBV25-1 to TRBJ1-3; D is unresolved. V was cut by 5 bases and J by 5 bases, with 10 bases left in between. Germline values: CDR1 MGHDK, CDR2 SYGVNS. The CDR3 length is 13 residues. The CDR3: CASSPPGRNTIYF. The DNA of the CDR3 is TGTGCCAGCAGTCCTCCAGGCCGAAACACCATATATTTT.

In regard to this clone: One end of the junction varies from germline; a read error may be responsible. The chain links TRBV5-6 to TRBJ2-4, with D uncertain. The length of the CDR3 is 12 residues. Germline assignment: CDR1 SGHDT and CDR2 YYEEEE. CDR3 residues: CASSRIQRVPLF. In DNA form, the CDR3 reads TGTGCCAGCAGCCGTATACAGAGAGTTCCCCTCTTC.

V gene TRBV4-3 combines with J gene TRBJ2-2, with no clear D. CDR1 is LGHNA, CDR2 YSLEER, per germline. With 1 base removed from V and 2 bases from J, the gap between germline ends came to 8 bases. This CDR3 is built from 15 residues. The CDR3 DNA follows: TGCGCCAGCAGCCAAGCGGGCTCAAACACCGGGGAGCTGTTTTTT. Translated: CASSQAGSNTGELFF.

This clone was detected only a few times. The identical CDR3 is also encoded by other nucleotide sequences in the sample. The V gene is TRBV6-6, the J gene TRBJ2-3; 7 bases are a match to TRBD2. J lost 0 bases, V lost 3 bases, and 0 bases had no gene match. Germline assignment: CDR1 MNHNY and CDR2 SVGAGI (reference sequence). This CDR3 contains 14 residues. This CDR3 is CASSYSGSTDTQYF. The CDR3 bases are TGTGCCAGCAGTTATAGCGGGAGCACAGATACGCAGTATTTT.

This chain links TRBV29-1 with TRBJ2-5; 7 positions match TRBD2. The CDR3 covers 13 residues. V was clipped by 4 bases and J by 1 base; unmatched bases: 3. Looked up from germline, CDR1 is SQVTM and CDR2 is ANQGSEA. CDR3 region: CSVGRGGQETQYF. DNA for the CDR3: TGCAGCGTTGGCCGCGGGGGCCAAGAGACCCAGTACTTC.

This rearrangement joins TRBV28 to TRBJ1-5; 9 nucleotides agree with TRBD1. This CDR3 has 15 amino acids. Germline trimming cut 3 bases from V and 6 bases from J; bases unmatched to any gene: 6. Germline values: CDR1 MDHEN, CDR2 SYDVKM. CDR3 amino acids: CASSLTGGRFQPQHF. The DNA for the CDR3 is TGTGCCAGCAGTTTGACAGGGGGAAGATTTCAGCCCCAGCATTTT.

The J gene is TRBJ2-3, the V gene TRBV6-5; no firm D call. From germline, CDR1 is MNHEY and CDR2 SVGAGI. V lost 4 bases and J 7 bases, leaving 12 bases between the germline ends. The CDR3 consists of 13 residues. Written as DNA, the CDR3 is TGTGCCAGCAGTTCTTTCATAGCAAATACGCAGTATTTT. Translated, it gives CASSSFIANTQYF.